This T cell receptor (beta chain) comes out of a study of T cell clonality in common variable immunodeficiency. In this sample, this clone turned up many times. The CDR3 is cut off 3 residues early in the read; its end comes from the germline J gene. CDR1 is DFQATT and CDR2 is SNEGSKA in the germline V gene (reference sequence). The CDR3 spans 14 residues. V gave up 3 bases and J gave up 3 bases, with 12 bases separating them. Libraries were prepared by immunoSEQ multiplex PCR; TCRdb keeps only in-frame clonotypes and omits some of them. The profile covers roughly 38,000 clones, none occurring a single time.

Material: peripheral blood mononuclear cells. V is TRBV20-1 and J is TRBJ2-1; D may be TRBD1 (8 bases). The clonotype was recovered from a person aged 18 to 75 in good health. The covered CDR3 bases are TGCAGTGCTAGGGACAGGGAGGGCTACAATGAG. As protein: CSARDREGYNE. The complete CDR3 protein is CSARDREGYNEQFF.